This is a list of T cell receptor beta chains from one sample in a study of PD-L1 blockade in urothelial cancer. Sequenced by immunoSEQ multiplex PCR; TCRdb stores in-frame clones only, minus some. The sample lists about 95,000 clones; around 90% were seen once. The source material was PBMCs, sampled around atezolizumab (anti-PD-L1) treatment. Receptor source: a man in his sixties with urothelial cancer. CDR3s include the opening cysteine and the closing phenylalanine or tryptophan. The D gene is left open where the match is weak. Clone size is stated in some rows and not others, as once, few, many or a class when expanded.

CDR3: CASRETSGRSYNEQFF
DNA: TGTGCCAGCAGGGAGACTAGCGGGAGGTCCTACAATGAGCAGTTCTTC
size: .
J: TRBJ2-1
V: TRBV28
D: TRBD2

CDR3: CASSWRGGETQYF
DNA: TGTGCCAGCAGTTGGAGGGGAGGAGAGACCCAGTACTTC
size: .
J: TRBJ2-5
V: TRBV6-5
D: .

CDR3: CASSTGQGTGFTEAFF
DNA: TGTGCCAGCAGTACCGGACAGGGTACGGGTTTCACTGAAGCTTTCTTT
size: .
J: TRBJ1-1
V: TRBV6-6
D: TRBD1

CDR3: CASSLPLESREQFF
DNA: TGTGCCAGCAGCTTGCCCCTGGAGTCTAGGGAGCAGTTCTTC
size: .
J: TRBJ2-1
V: TRBV5-4
D: .

CDR3: CAWSSTTGSGYTF
DNA: TGTGCCTGGAGTTCAACGACAGGGAGCGGCTACACCTTC
size: .
J: TRBJ1-2
V: TRBV30
D: TRBD1

CDR3: CASSAGTTTRADTQYF
DNA: TGTGCCAGCAGCGCTGGGACAACAACCCGAGCAGATACGCAGTATTTT
size: .
J: TRBJ2-3
V: TRBV9
D: .

CDR3: CASSRGTGASPLHF
DNA: TGTGCCAGCAGCCGCGGGACAGGGGCTTCACCCCTCCACTTT
size: few
J: TRBJ1-6
V: TRBV5-5
D: TRBD1

CDR3: CASSLASADTQYF
DNA: TGTGCCAGCAGCTTGGCCTCAGCAGATACGCAGTATTTT
size: .
J: TRBJ2-3
V: TRBV5-6
D: .

CDR3: CASSSEISGGHMETQYF
DNA: TGCGCCAGCAGCTCGGAAATAAGCGGGGGGCATATGGAGACCCAGTACTTC
size: .
J: TRBJ2-5
V: TRBV5-1
D: TRBD2

CDR3: CASSLQGSGNTIYF
DNA: TGTGCCAGCAGCTTACAGGGGAGCGGAAACACCATATATTTT
size: .
J: TRBJ1-3
V: TRBV7-9
D: .

CDR3: CASSRDDRGVTEAFF
DNA: TGTGCCAGCAGCAGAGACGACAGGGGGGTCACTGAAGCTTTCTTT
size: .
J: TRBJ1-1
V: TRBV7-3
D: TRBD1

CDR3: CASSKGRGRRRYEQYF
DNA: TGTGCCAGCAGCAAAGGCAGGGGAAGGCGTCGCTATGAGCAGTACTTC
size: .
J: TRBJ2-7
V: TRBV21-1
D: .

CDR3: CASSPGTSASYEQYF
DNA: TGTGCCAGCTCACCCGGGACTAGCGCCTCCTACGAGCAGTACTTC
size: .
J: TRBJ2-7
V: TRBV18
D: TRBD2

CDR3: CSVEQGAGANVLTF
DNA: TGCAGCGTTGAACAGGGGGCTGGGGCCAACGTCCTGACTTTC
size: .
J: TRBJ2-6
V: TRBV29-1
D: TRBD1

CDR3: CASSLNQGSGYTF
DNA: TGTGCCAGCAGCCTGAACCAGGGGTCTGGCTACACCTTC
size: .
J: TRBJ1-2
V: TRBV7-8
D: .

CDR3: CAISRTSGSGELFF
DNA: TGTGCCATCAGTAGGACTAGTGGGTCCGGGGAGCTGTTTTTT
size: .
J: TRBJ2-2
V: TRBV10-3
D: TRBD2

CDR3: CASSRDGSSYEQYF
DNA: TGTGCCAGCAGCCGGGACGGGAGCTCCTACGAGCAGTACTTC
size: .
J: TRBJ2-7
V: TRBV6-1
D: .

CDR3: CASSPPSDYEQYF
DNA: TGTGCCAGCTCACCACCGTCAGACTACGAGCAGTACTTC
size: .
J: TRBJ2-7
V: TRBV18
D: .

CDR3: CAIRPTGGSEKLFF
DNA: TGTGCCATCAGACCGACAGGGGGCAGTGAAAAACTGTTTTTT
size: once
J: TRBJ1-4
V: TRBV10-3
D: TRBD1

CDR3: CASTLRAFGTGSGANVLTF
DNA: TGTGCCAGCACCCTGAGGGCTTTTGGGACAGGCTCTGGGGCCAACGTCCTGACTTTC
size: once
J: TRBJ2-6
V: TRBV2
D: TRBD1

CDR3: CASSFDRDRGRPSYEQYF
DNA: TGTGCCAGCAGTTTCGACCGCGACAGGGGGCGGCCTTCCTACGAGCAGTACTTC
size: .
J: TRBJ2-7
V: TRBV28
D: TRBD1

CDR3: CASSVQGAGTQYF
DNA: TGTGCCAGCAGCGTCCAGGGGGCGGGTACGCAGTATTTT
size: .
J: TRBJ2-3
V: TRBV9
D: TRBD1

CDR3: CASSLWLDREDYGYTF
DNA: TGTGCCAGCAGCTTATGGCTGGACAGGGAGGACTATGGCTACACCTTC
size: .
J: TRBJ1-2
V: TRBV7-2
D: TRBD1

CDR3: CASSDGRRGRGYRQANEKLFF
DNA: TGTGCCAGCAGTGACGGACGGCGGGGCAGGGGGTATCGGCAAGCAAATGAAAAACTGTTTTTT
size: once
J: TRBJ1-4
V: TRBV6-4
D: TRBD1

CDR3: CASSLRLAGYNEQFF
DNA: TGTGCCAGCAGTTTACGACTAGCGGGGTACAATGAGCAGTTCTTC
size: .
J: TRBJ2-1
V: TRBV28
D: TRBD2

CDR3: CASSPQGGSGNTIYF
DNA: TGTGCCAGCAGCCCACAGGGGGGCTCTGGAAACACCATATATTTT
size: .
J: TRBJ1-3
V: TRBV7-3
D: TRBD1

CDR3: CASSLLTGISYEQYF
DNA: TGCGCCAGCAGCCTCCTGACAGGGATCTCCTACGAGCAGTACTTC
size: once
J: TRBJ2-7
V: TRBV5-1
D: TRBD1

CDR3: CASSFTSGGTDTQYF
DNA: TGTGCCAGCAGCTTTACTAGCGGGGGGACAGATACGCAGTATTTT
size: once
J: TRBJ2-3
V: TRBV7-2
D: TRBD2

CDR3: CARSGIAGGPPGELFF
DNA: TGTGCCAGAAGCGGCATAGCGGGAGGGCCCCCCGGGGAGCTGTTTTTT
size: .
J: TRBJ2-2
V: TRBV5-3
D: TRBD2

CDR3: CASSQQNLGQTTGELFF
DNA: TGCGCCAGCAGTCAACAAAATCTGGGACAGACAACCGGGGAGCTGTTTTTT
size: .
J: TRBJ2-2
V: TRBV4-1
D: TRBD1

CDR3: CASSPKDRPNYGYTF
DNA: TGTGCCAGCAGCCCGAAAGACAGACCTAACTATGGCTACACCTTC
size: few
J: TRBJ1-2
V: TRBV7-8
D: .

CDR3: CASSPDRAGEKLFF
DNA: TGCGCCAGCAGCCCGGACAGGGCGGGGGAAAAACTGTTTTTT
size: .
J: TRBJ1-4
V: TRBV5-1
D: TRBD1

CDR3: CASRIKQGADYGYTF
DNA: TGTGCCAGCAGGATAAAACAGGGGGCTGACTATGGCTACACCTTC
size: .
J: TRBJ1-2
V: TRBV2
D: TRBD1

CDR3: CASSDTGGSGNTIYF
DNA: TGTGCCAGCAGTGACACAGGGGGCAGTGGAAACACCATATATTTT
size: .
J: TRBJ1-3
V: TRBV6-6
D: TRBD1

CDR3: CASSLSRGEGGYTF
DNA: TGTGCCAGCAGCTTATCCCGGGGGGAAGGTGGCTACACCTTC
size: .
J: TRBJ1-2
V: TRBV7-2
D: .

CDR3: CASGPFYEQYF
DNA: TGTGCCAGCGGGCCTTTCTACGAGCAGTACTTC
size: .
J: TRBJ2-7
V: TRBV28
D: .

CDR3: CAWRLRGNYGYTF
DNA: TGTGCCTGGAGGCTCAGGGGGAATTATGGCTACACCTTC
size: once
J: TRBJ1-2
V: TRBV30
D: TRBD1

CDR3: CASSLAKGGNEQFF
DNA: TGTGCCAGCAGCTTAGCGAAGGGGGGGAATGAGCAGTTCTTC
size: .
J: TRBJ2-1
V: TRBV7-2
D: .

CDR3: CAASPGQGTGELFF
DNA: TGCGCCGCATCCCCGGGACAGGGGACCGGGGAGCTGTTTTTT
size: once
J: TRBJ2-2
V: TRBV4-1
D: TRBD1

CDR3: CASSSARSAEQYF
DNA: TGTGCCAGCAGCTCGGCCAGGTCCGCCGAGCAGTACTTC
size: .
J: TRBJ2-7
V: TRBV7-3
D: .

CDR3: CASSLAGDINEQFF
DNA: TGTGCCAGCAGCCTAGCGGGAGACATCAATGAGCAGTTCTTC
size: .
J: TRBJ2-1
V: TRBV6-5
D: TRBD2

CDR3: CASSFGGRGTGELFF
DNA: TGTGCCAGCAGCTTCGGTGGGAGGGGTACCGGGGAGCTGTTTTTT
size: .
J: TRBJ2-2
V: TRBV5-6
D: TRBD2

CDR3: CASSPNTDTQYF
DNA: TGTGCCAGCAGCCCCAACACAGATACGCAGTATTTT
size: .
J: TRBJ2-3
V: TRBV7-9
D: .

CDR3: CASSLDATSGMRSYNEQFF
DNA: TGTGCCAGCAGCTTAGACGCGACTAGCGGGATGCGCTCCTACAATGAGCAGTTCTTC
size: .
J: TRBJ2-1
V: TRBV11-2
D: TRBD2

CDR3: CASSRQGLGPNTEAFF
DNA: TGTGCCAGCAGCCGTCAGGGGCTGGGTCCCAACACTGAAGCTTTCTTT
size: .
J: TRBJ1-1
V: TRBV27
D: .

CDR3: CASSPLAGGPTDTQYF
DNA: TGCGCCAGCAGCCCACTAGCGGGGGGGCCCACAGATACGCAGTATTTT
size: .
J: TRBJ2-3
V: TRBV5-1
D: TRBD2

CDR3: CASSLGSSYEQYF
DNA: TGCGCCAGCAGCTTGGGGAGCTCCTACGAGCAGTACTTC
size: .
J: TRBJ2-7
V: TRBV5-1
D: .

CDR3: CAILADPQADTQYF
DNA: TGTGCCATCCTAGCGGACCCCCAGGCAGATACGCAGTATTTT
size: .
J: TRBJ2-3
V: TRBV5-4
D: TRBD2

CDR3: CASSMTGPSEKLFF
DNA: TGTGCCAGTAGTATGACAGGACCCTCTGAAAAACTGTTTTTT
size: .
J: TRBJ1-4
V: TRBV19
D: .

CDR3: CASTGQPYYEQYF
DNA: TGTGCCAGCACTGGACAGCCATACTACGAGCAGTACTTC
size: few
J: TRBJ2-7
V: TRBV6-6
D: .

CDR3: CASSFGDYDYGYTF
DNA: TGTGCCAGCAGCTTCGGGGATTACGACTATGGCTACACCTTC
size: .
J: TRBJ1-2
V: TRBV7-2
D: .

CDR3: CASSIRGRVDEQYF
DNA: TGCGCCAGCAGCATTAGGGGGCGGGTGGACGAGCAGTACTTC
size: .
J: TRBJ2-7
V: TRBV5-1
D: TRBD1

CDR3: CAWSVHRGYTGELFF
DNA: TGTGCCTGGAGTGTACACAGGGGATACACCGGGGAGCTGTTTTTT
size: .
J: TRBJ2-2
V: TRBV30
D: TRBD1

CDR3: CASSVAVGLAGRSGANVLTF
DNA: TGTGCCAGCAGCGTAGCCGTTGGACTAGCGGGACGGTCTGGGGCCAACGTCCTGACTTTC
size: .
J: TRBJ2-6
V: TRBV9
D: TRBD2